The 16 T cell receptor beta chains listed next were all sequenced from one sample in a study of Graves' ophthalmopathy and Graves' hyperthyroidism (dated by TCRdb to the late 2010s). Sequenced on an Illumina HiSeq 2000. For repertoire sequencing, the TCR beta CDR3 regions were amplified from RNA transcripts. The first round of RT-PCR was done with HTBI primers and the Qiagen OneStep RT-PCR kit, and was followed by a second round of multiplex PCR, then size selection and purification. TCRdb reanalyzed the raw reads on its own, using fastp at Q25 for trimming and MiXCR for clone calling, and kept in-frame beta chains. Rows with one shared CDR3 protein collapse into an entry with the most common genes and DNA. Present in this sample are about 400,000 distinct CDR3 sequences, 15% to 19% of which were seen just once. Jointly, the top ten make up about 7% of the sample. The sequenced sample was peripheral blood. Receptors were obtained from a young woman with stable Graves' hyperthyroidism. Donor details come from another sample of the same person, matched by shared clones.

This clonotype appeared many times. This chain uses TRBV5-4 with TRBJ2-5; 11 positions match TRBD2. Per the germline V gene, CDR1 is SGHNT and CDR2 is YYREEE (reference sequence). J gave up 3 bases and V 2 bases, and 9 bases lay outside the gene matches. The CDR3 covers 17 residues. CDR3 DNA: TGTGCCAGCAGCTTTTCTAGCGGGGGGCCAGGGAAAGAGACCCAGTACTTC. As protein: CASSFSSGGPGKETQYF.

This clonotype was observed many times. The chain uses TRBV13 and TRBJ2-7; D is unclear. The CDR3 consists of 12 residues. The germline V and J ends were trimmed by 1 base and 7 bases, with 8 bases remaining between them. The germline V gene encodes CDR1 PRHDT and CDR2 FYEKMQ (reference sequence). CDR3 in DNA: TGTGCCAGCAGCTTAGACGTTAGGGAGCAGTACTTC. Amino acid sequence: CASSLDVREQYF.

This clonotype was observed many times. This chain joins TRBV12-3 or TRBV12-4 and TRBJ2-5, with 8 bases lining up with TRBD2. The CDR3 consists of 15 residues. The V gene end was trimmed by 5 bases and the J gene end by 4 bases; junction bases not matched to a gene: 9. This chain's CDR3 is CASSPGGAAVETQYF. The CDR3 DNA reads TGTGCCAGCAGTCCCGGGGGGGCTGCCGTAGAGACCCAGTACTTC.

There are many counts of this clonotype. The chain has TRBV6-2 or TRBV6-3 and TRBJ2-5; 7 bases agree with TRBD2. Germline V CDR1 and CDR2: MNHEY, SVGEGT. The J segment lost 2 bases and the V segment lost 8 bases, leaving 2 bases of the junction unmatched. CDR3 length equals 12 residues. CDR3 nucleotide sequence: TGTGCCAGCTGGCGGGGGCAAGAGACCCAGTACTTC. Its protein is CASWRGQETQYF.

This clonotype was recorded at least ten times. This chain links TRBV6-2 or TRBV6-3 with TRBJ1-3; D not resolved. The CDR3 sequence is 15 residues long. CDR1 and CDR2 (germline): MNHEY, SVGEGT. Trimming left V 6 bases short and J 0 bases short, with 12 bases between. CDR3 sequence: CASSLQATSGNTIYF. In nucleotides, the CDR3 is TGTGCCAGCAGCCTTCAGGCGACCTCTGGAAACACCATATATTTT.

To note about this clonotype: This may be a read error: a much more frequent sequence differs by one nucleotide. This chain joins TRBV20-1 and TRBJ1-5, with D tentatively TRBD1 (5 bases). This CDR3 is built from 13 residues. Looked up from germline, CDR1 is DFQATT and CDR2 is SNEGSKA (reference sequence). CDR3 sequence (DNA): TGCGGTGCTAGAAAGGGCGGGGGGCAGCCCCAGCATTTT. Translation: CGARKGGGQPQHF.

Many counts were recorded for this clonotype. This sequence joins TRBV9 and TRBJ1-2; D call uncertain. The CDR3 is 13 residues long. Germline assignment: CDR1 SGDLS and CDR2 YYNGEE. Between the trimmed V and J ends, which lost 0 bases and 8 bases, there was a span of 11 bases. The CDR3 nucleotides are TGTGCCAGCAGCGTAGTGTGGGGTGCCGGCTACACCTTC. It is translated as CASSVVWGAGYTF.

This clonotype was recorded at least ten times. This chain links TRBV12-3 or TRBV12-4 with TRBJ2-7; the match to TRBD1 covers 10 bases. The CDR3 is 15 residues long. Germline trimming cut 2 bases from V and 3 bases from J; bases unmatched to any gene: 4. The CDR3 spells CASSLRGQGNYEQYF. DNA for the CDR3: TGTGCCAGCAGTTTAAGGGGACAGGGGAACTACGAGCAGTACTTC.

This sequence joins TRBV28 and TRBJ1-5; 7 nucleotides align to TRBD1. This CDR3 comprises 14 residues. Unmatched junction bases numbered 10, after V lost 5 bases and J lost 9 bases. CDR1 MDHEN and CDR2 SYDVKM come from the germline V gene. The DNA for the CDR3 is TGTGCCAGCAGTCTCTGGACAGGTGATGGGCCCCAGCATTTT. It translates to CASSLWTGDGPQHF. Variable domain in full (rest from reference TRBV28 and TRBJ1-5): DVKVTQSSRYLVKRTGEKVFLECVQDMDHENMFWYRQDPGLGLRLIYFSYDVKMKEKGDIPEGYSVSREKKERFSLILESASTNQTSMYLCASSLWTGDGPQHFGDGTRLSIL.

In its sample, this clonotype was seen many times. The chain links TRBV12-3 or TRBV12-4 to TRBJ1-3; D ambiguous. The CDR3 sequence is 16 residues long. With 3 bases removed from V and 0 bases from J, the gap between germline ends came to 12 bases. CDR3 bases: TGTGCCAGCAGTTTGGCGGAAGTCGTCTCTGGAAACACCATATATTTT. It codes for CASSLAEVVSGNTIYF.

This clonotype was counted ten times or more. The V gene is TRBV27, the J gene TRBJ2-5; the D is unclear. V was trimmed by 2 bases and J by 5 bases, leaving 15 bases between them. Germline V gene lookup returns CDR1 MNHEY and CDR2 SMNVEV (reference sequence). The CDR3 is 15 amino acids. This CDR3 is CASSLTRQPRETQYF. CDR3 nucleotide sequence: TGTGCCAGCAGTTTAACCCGCCAGCCTCGGGAGACCCAGTACTTC.

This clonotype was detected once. CDR3 sequence reads: CATGKGQGGETQYF. In DNA form, the CDR3 reads TGTGCCACCGGGAAGGGACAGGGTGGGGAGACCCAGTACTTC. The J gene is TRBJ2-5, the V gene TRBV24-1, with 9 bases fitting TRBD1. The CDR3 length is 14 residues. Germline assignment: CDR1 KGHDR and CDR2 SFDVKD. Trimming removed 9 bases from V and 5 bases from J; junction bases left unmatched: 9.

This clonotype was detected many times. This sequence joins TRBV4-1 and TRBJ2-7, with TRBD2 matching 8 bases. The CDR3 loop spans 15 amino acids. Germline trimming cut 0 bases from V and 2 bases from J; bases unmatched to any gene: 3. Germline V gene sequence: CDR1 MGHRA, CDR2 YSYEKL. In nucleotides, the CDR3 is TGCGCCAGCAGCCAAGACCTAGCGGGTACCTACGAGCAGTACTTC. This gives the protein CASSQDLAGTYEQYF.

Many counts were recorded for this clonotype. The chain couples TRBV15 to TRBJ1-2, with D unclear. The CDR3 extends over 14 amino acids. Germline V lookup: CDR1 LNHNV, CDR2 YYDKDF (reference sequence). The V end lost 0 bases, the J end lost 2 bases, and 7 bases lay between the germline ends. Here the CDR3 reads CATSRDFTNYGYTF. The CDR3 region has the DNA TGTGCCACCAGCAGAGATTTCACCAACTATGGCTACACCTTC.

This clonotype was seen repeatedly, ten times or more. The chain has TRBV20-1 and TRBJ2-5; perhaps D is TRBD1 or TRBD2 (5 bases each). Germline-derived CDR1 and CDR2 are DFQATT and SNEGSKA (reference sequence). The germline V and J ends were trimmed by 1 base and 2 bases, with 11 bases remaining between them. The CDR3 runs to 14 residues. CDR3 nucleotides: TGCAGTGCTAGAGTGACCGGGGCACAAGAGACCCAGTACTTC. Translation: CSARVTGAQETQYF.

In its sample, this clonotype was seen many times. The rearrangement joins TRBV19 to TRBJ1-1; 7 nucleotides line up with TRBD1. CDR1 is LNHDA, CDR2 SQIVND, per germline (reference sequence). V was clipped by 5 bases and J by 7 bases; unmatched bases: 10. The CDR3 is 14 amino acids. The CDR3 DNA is TGTGCCAGTAGTCCTACAGGGGAAGCCCTTGAAGCTTTCTTT. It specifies CASSPTGEALEAFF.